Below are 23 T cell receptor beta chains sequenced from a single sample in a study of blood T cell repertoires in COVID-19. Data came from immunoSEQ multiplex PCR; TCRdb stores just in-frame clones and leaves some out. The data show a few hundred thousand clones, about 90% seen once. Sequencing was done on a sample of peripheral blood. The source is a woman aged 30 to 39 with COVID-19, enrolled during active disease.

With regard to this clone: Distinct nucleotide sequences in the sample also encode this CDR3. CDR3 in DNA: TGTGCCAGCAGTAGGACAGGGATCTACGAGCAGTACTTC. Translating gives CASSRTGIYEQYF. V gene TRBV6-5 combines with J gene TRBJ2-7, with TRBD1 identical over 8 bases. The V gene end was trimmed by 5 bases and the J gene end by 3 bases; junction bases not matched to a gene: 3. In germline, CDR1 is MNHEY, CDR2 SVGAGI. This CDR3 has 13 amino acids.

This sequence joins TRBV9 and TRBJ1-2, with a tentative D call TRBD1 (6 bases). Germline values: CDR1 SGDLS, CDR2 YYNGEE. V lost 4 bases and J lost 4, with 14 bases in between. The CDR3 spans 14 residues. As DNA, the CDR3 is TGTGCCAGCAGCCGGGCTCCCAGGGGCTATGGCTACACCTTC. This sequence encodes CASSRAPRGYGYTF.

This sequence joins TRBV3-1 (or the pseudogene TRBV3-2) and TRBJ1-2; no firm D call. Germline loops: CDR1 LGHDT, CDR2 YNNKEL (reference sequence). V was cut by 1 base and J by 7 bases, with 10 bases left in between. This CDR3 region has 13 residues. The CDR3 DNA reads as TGTGCCAGCAGCCAAGTGTCCTTGTCTGGCTACACCTTC. Amino acid sequence: CASSQVSLSGYTF.

Concerning this clone: Other nucleotide sequences from this sample produce the same CDR3. The CDR3 bases are TGTGCCAGCAGCTTAGAGGGACAGATCCTCTACGAGCAGTACTTC. It yields the protein CASSLEGQILYEQYF. The rearrangement links TRBV11-2 to TRBJ2-7; 7 bases fit TRBD1. The junction had 5 bases not matched to a gene; V was cut back by 0 bases and J by 3 bases. CDR1 and CDR2 from the germline V gene are SGHAT and FQNNGV. This CDR3 is 15 amino acids long.

This chain links TRBV6-5 with TRBJ1-1, with a tentative D call TRBD1 (6 bases). The V end lost 0 bases, the J end lost 1 base, and 12 bases lay between the germline ends. The germline V gene has CDR1 MNHEY and CDR2 SVGAGI. The CDR3 has 16 residues. DNA for the CDR3: TGTGCCAGCAGTTACTCGCGGCAGGGGTGGAACACTGAAGCTTTCTTT. Its protein is CASSYSRQGWNTEAFF.

This rearrangement joins TRBV19 to TRBJ1-4; D gene uncertain. Germline V gene lookup returns CDR1 LNHDA and CDR2 SQIVND (reference sequence). V gave up 6 bases and J gave up 8 bases, with 16 bases separating them. The CDR3 length is 14 residues. The CDR3 sequence is CASSQIVSGEKLFF. The CDR3 region has the DNA TGTGCCAGTAGCCAGATTGTTTCCGGGGAAAAACTGTTTTTT.

Concerning this clone: Other DNA sequences in the same sample also yield this CDR3. The chain couples TRBV7-2 to TRBJ2-3, with D perhaps matching TRBD2 (5 bases). Germline V gene data show CDR1 as SGHTA and CDR2 as FQGNSA. The CDR3 sequence is 14 residues long. Trimming cost V 1 base and J 2 bases, with 7 bases left between them. CDR3 bases: TGTGCCAGCAGCTTAGTGGGAGCCACAGATACGCAGTATTTT. It encodes CASSLVGATDTQYF.

V and J are TRBV7-2 and TRBJ2-1; perhaps TRBD2 as D (6 bases). With 1 base removed from V and 2 bases from J, the gap between germline ends came to 12 bases. The CDR3 has 16 amino acids. The germline CDR1 and CDR2 sequences are SGHTA and FQGNSA. CDR3 in DNA: TGTGCCAGCAGCTTAGTTGGGGGACTCCCCTACAATGAGCAGTTCTTC. Translated: CASSLVGGLPYNEQFF.

The V and J genes are TRBV10-3 and TRBJ1-5, with 8 nucleotides matching TRBD1. Germline V lookup: CDR1 ENHRY, CDR2 SYGVKD. V trimming: 0 bases; J trimming: 0 bases; junction bases outside the gene matches: 7. The CDR3 has 18 residues. CDR3 sequence reads: CAISESMDRVNSNQPQHF. The CDR3 bases are TGTGCCATCAGTGAGTCGATGGACAGGGTCAATAGCAATCAGCCCCAGCATTTT.

The gene calls are TRBV6-2 or TRBV6-3 and TRBJ2-2, with 9 positions matching TRBD1. Germline V gene lookup returns CDR1 MNHEY and CDR2 SVGEGT. After removal of 6 bases from V and 6 bases from J, the junction contained 11 bases not matched to a gene. This CDR3 region has 16 residues. The CDR3 DNA reads TGTGCCAGCAGCCGCGTACCGGGACAGGGTTCCGGGGAGCTGTTTTTT. Amino acids: CASSRVPGQGSGELFF.

Concerning this clone itself: This specimen includes other DNA sequences encoding the same CDR3. The chain uses TRBV18 and TRBJ2-7, with D possibly being TRBD2 (7 bases). V lost 2 bases to trimming and J lost 1 base, with 12 bases between them. CDR1 is KGHSH, CDR2 LQKENI, per germline. The CDR3 is 15 residues long. CDR3 in DNA: TGTGCCAGCTCACCAGGGGGGGGCCCGTCCTACGAGCAGTACTTC. It is translated as CASSPGGGPSYEQYF.

The V gene is TRBV6-2 or TRBV6-3, the J gene TRBJ2-6, with a weak D call TRBD1 (6 bases). V was cut by 4 bases and J by 2 bases, with 12 bases left in between. CDR1 and CDR2 (germline): MNHEY, SVGEGT. The CDR3 has 16 amino acids. The CDR3 DNA is TGTGCCAGCAGTTCACAACAGGGTACTGGGGCCAACGTCCTGACTTTC. Amino acids: CASSSQQGTGANVLTF.

V usage is TRBV18 and J usage is TRBJ2-2, with a possible D match to TRBD2 (6 bases). The V end lost 6 bases, the J end lost 7 bases, and 12 bases lay between the germline ends. Germline loops: CDR1 KGHSH, CDR2 LQKENI. The CDR3 has 13 residues. The CDR3 DNA is TGTGCCAGCTCCGGAGGGATTGGCGGGGAGCTGTTTTTT. It translates to CASSGGIGGELFF.

This clone was counted a single time. The J gene is TRBJ2-7, the V gene TRBV5-1; 7 nucleotides line up with TRBD1. V lost 3 bases and J lost 1; bases outside the gene matches: 10. The length of the CDR3 is 16 residues. Per germline, CDR1 SGHRS and CDR2 YFSETQ. CDR3 DNA: TGCGCCAGCAGCTGGACCGGGACAGTGAATTCCTACGAGCAGTACTTC. As protein: CASSWTGTVNSYEQYF.

V is TRBV4-1 and J is TRBJ1-1; TRBD1 might be the D (6 bases). The CDR3 runs 18 residues. Germline CDR1 MGHRA, CDR2 YSYEKL. The V end lost 4 bases, the J end lost 1 base, and 22 bases lay between the germline ends. The CDR3 DNA is TGCGCCAGCAGCCGCCTCCCAGTGAGGACAGCCCAGAACACTGAAGCTTTCTTT. This gives the protein CASSRLPVRTAQNTEAFF.

This rearrangement joins TRBV6-5 to TRBJ1-1; D is unclear. Trimming took off 4 bases at V and 0 bases at J, with 6 bases between the two ends. The germline CDR1 and CDR2 sequences are MNHEY and SVGAGI. This CDR3 has 13 residues. For the CDR3, the DNA is TGTGCCAGCAGTTCACAGATGAACACTGAAGCTTTCTTT. Protein sequence: CASSSQMNTEAFF.

This clone has a single count. This sequence joins TRBV6-5 and TRBJ2-7; 10 positions agree with TRBD2. From germline, CDR1 is MNHEY and CDR2 SVGAGI. The junction had 6 bases not matched to a gene; V was cut back by 5 bases and J by 2 bases. The CDR3 is 15 amino acids. The CDR3 loop is CASSNRAGGPYEQYF. The CDR3 coding sequence is TGTGCCAGCAGTAACCGAGCGGGAGGGCCCTACGAGCAGTACTTC.

This sequence joins TRBV3-1 (or the pseudogene TRBV3-2) and TRBJ2-1; 11 bases are shared with TRBD2. The CDR3 loop spans 16 amino acids. After removal of 1 base from V and 5 bases from J, the junction contained 4 bases not matched to a gene. CDR1 is LGHDT and CDR2 is YNNKEL in the germline V gene (reference sequence). CDR3 in DNA: TGTGCCAGCAGCCAAGGGGGACTAGCGGAAAACAATGAGCAGTTCTTC. Its translation is CASSQGGLAENNEQFF.

This clone has a single count. The sample contains more than one DNA sequence encoding this CDR3. The gene calls are TRBV5-1 and TRBJ2-7; 7 bases match TRBD1. V was clipped by 2 bases and J by 3 bases; unmatched bases: 2. CDR1 and CDR2 (germline): SGHRS, YFSETQ. This CDR3 spans 13 amino acids. The CDR3, as DNA: TGCGCCAGCAGCTTATGGACAGGCTACGAGCAGTACTTC. This translates into CASSLWTGYEQYF.

The chain carries TRBV5-4 and TRBJ2-2; maybe TRBD2 (6 bases). Trimming cost V 4 bases and J 7 bases, with 17 bases left between them. There are 15 residues in the CDR3. CDR1 is SGHNT, CDR2 YYREEE, per germline (reference sequence). The CDR3 nucleotides are TGTGCCAGCAGCCGTGCCGGGACTGGGTTCGGGGAGCTGTTTTTT. This gives the protein CASSRAGTGFGELFF.

The V and J genes are TRBV30 and TRBJ2-5; TRBD2 matches at 8 bases. Germline-derived CDR1 and CDR2 are GTSNPN and SVGIG (reference sequence). V lost 0 bases, J lost 5 bases, and 5 bases stayed unmatched. The CDR3 is 14 amino acids. The CDR3 DNA reads as TGTGCCTGGAGTGTAGCGGGGGTGTTGGAGACCCAGTACTTC. Its translation is CAWSVAGVLETQYF.

The CDR3 spells CASSLRAGNYGYTF. CDR3 nucleotides: TGTGCCAGCAGCTTAAGAGCAGGGAACTATGGCTACACCTTC. The rearrangement links TRBV7-9 to TRBJ1-2, with a weak D call TRBD1 (5 bases). Germline assignment: CDR1 SEHNR and CDR2 FQNEAQ (reference sequence). Trimming left V 2 bases short and J 2 bases short, with 9 bases between. The CDR3 has 14 residues.

This chain uses TRBV3-1 (or the pseudogene TRBV3-2) with TRBJ2-2, with D possibly matching TRBD1 (6 bases). CDR3 length: 15 amino acids. Germline lookup yields CDR1 LGHDT and CDR2 YNNKEL (reference sequence). The V gene lost 4 bases and the J gene lost 1 base, with 10 bases spanning the gap. The CDR3 region is CASSRTGQNTGELFF. CDR3 bases: TGTGCCAGCAGCCGTACGGGACAGAACACCGGGGAGCTGTTTTTT.